This TCR beta chain was sequenced for a study of early T cells in non-severe SARS-CoV-2 infection. Study information: Chains were unpaired, as sequencing was done on bulk RNA from unsorted whole blood. Study results and caveats: VDJdb-based matching was biased toward anti-spike CD8 responses and missed private and CD4 specificities.

In its sample, this clonotype was seen a few times. The target antigen is unknown. Each cDNA molecule carried a unique molecular identifier. In TCRdb, the 5' RACE reads were re-called with MiXCR into one record per CDR3 protein. The table lists around 50,000 distinct CDR3 sequences, 12% of them singletons. CDR3 length: 14 amino acids. V lost 3 bases to trimming and J lost 4 bases; unmatched junction nucleotides: 5. Germline assignment: CDR1 MNHEY and CDR2 SMNVEV (reference sequence). This TCR derives from an adult who was a healthcare worker with PCR-confirmed SARS-CoV-2 infection or an uninfected control (not recorded which). The sample taken for sequencing was whole blood. The V and J genes are TRBV27 and TRBJ1-1, with TRBD1 matching 7 bases. The CDR3 region has the DNA TGTGCCAGCAGTTTCAGGAACAGGGGCACTGAAGCTTTCTTT. Protein sequence: CASSFRNRGTEAFF.